Presented here are 24 T cell receptor beta chains from one specimen sequenced in a study of blood T cells in healthy people across ages. Alongside a J-beta primer mix, a sample-barcoded 5' primer served in a second PCR lasting about 7 to 11 cycles. TCRdb independently ran MiXCR on the 5' RACE reads; one entry per CDR3 protein. This sample yields over 700,000 distinct CDR3 sequences, of which more than 20% are seen a single time; 9.4% belongs to the top ten. This same sample was also taken into another study, of T cells of mothers and their children.

The sample was blood. These receptors all stem from a boy under 18 in good health.

The sample holds a few counts of this clonotype. The J gene is TRBJ2-7, the V gene TRBV20-1, with TRBD2 matching 7 bases. The CDR3 extends over 16 amino acids. CDR1 and CDR2 (germline): DFQATT, SNEGSKA (reference sequence). V lost 3 bases, J lost 2 bases, and 13 bases stayed unmatched. This chain's CDR3 is CSASEDPGAGAYEQYF. In DNA, the CDR3 is TGCAGTGCTAGCGAGGACCCCGGGGCGGGGGCCTACGAGCAGTACTTC.

This clonotype was found a few times. V and J are TRBV4-3 and TRBJ2-5; D ambiguous. Trimming stripped 0 bases from V and 1 base from J, with 6 bases between. The CDR3 sequence is 14 residues long. Germline CDR1 reads LGHNA; CDR2 reads YSLEER. The CDR3 loop is CASSQDLAQETQYF. The CDR3 coding sequence is TGCGCCAGCAGCCAAGATCTGGCCCAAGAGACCCAGTACTTC.

The CDR3 region has the DNA TGTGCCAGCAGCCCGTCAGGCAGTGAGGGAGAGACCCAGTACTTC. Protein product: CASSPSGSEGETQYF. V and J are TRBV7-9 and TRBJ2-5, with D perhaps matching TRBD2 (5 bases). Germline CDR1 SEHNR, CDR2 FQNEAQ (reference sequence). The CDR3 loop spans 15 amino acids. The ends were cut back, 5 bases at V and 4 bases at J, with 17 bases in the middle.

The rearrangement uses TRBV5-1 and TRBJ1-4; TRBD1 agrees at 7 bases. V shed 4 bases, J shed 6 bases, and the junction held 3 bases outside the gene matches. CDR1 is SGHRS and CDR2 is YFSETQ in the germline V gene. The CDR3 totals 13 residues. CDR3 region: CASSDGTDEKLFF. Here the CDR3 DNA reads TGCGCCAGCAGCGACGGGACAGATGAAAAACTGTTTTTT. The variable domain in full, completed from reference TRBV5-1 and TRBJ1-4, reads KAGVTQTPRYLIKTRGQQVTLSCSPISGHRSVSWYQQTPGQGLQFLFEYFSETQRNKGNFPGRFSGRQFSNSRSEMNVSTLELGDSALYLCASSDGTDEKLFFGSGTQLSVL.

This chain joins TRBV7-2 and TRBJ2-1; 14 nucleotides agree with TRBD2. V lost 5 bases, J lost 8 bases, and 5 bases stayed unmatched. The CDR3 runs to 15 residues. Germline CDR1 is SGHTA and CDR2 is FQGNSA. This chain's CDR3 is CASSPGTSGGYEQFF. The CDR3 DNA sequence: TGTGCCAGCAGCCCCGGGACTAGCGGGGGTTATGAGCAGTTCTTC. Filled out from reference TRBV7-2 and TRBJ2-1, the complete variable domain reads GAGVSQSPSNKVTEKGKDVELRCDPISGHTALYWYRQSLGQGLEFLIYFQGNSAPDKSGLPSDRFSAERTGGSVSTLTIQRTQQEDSAVYLCASSPGTSGGYEQFFGPGTRLTVL.

The chain combines TRBV4-1 with TRBJ2-3; tentatively, D is TRBD2 (7 bases). Per the germline V gene, CDR1 is MGHRA and CDR2 is YSYEKL. V lost 0 bases, J lost 3 bases, and 13 bases lay in between. The CDR3 sequence is 16 residues long. The CDR3, as DNA: TGCGCCAGCAGCCAAGAAGTCAAGGGGGGGACAGATACGCAGTATTTT. It is translated as CASSQEVKGGTDTQYF.

This clonotype has a count of ten or more. The rearrangement joins TRBV28 to TRBJ2-4; possibly TRBD2 for D (7 bases). Between the trimmed V and J ends, which lost 2 bases and 7 bases, there was a span of 12 bases. In germline, CDR1 is MDHEN, CDR2 SYDVKM. This CDR3 has 14 residues. This chain's CDR3 is CASSLTGRGNIQYF. CDR3 coding DNA: TGTGCCAGCAGTTTAACAGGGCGGGGGAACATTCAGTACTTC.

The table lists this clonotype with a few counts. V usage is TRBV4-3 and J usage is TRBJ2-1; perhaps TRBD2 as D (5 bases). The CDR3 extends over 16 amino acids. In germline, CDR1 is LGHNA, CDR2 YSLEER. Trimming took 4 bases from V and 1 from J, leaving 14 bases between them. This chain's CDR3 is CASSPSTGSSYNEQFF. For the CDR3, the DNA is TGCGCCAGCAGCCCAAGCACGGGGTCATCCTACAATGAGCAGTTCTTC.

The chain combines TRBV29-1 with TRBJ1-3, with D possibly matching TRBD1 (5 bases). The CDR3 covers 15 residues. Trimming removed 5 bases at V and 0 bases at J, with 14 bases between. Per germline, CDR1 SQVTM and CDR2 ANQGSEA. The CDR3 DNA reads as TGCAGCGTTAGGGACGGTTTATTCTCTGGAAACACCATATATTTT. Amino acid sequence: CSVRDGLFSGNTIYF.

This chain connects TRBV7-8 to TRBJ2-4; 7 bases are shared with TRBD2. Germline V lookup: CDR1 SGHVS, CDR2 FQNEAQ. CDR3 length equals 14 residues. V was clipped by 3 bases and J by 7 bases; unmatched bases: 6. Written as DNA, the CDR3 is TGTGCCAGCAGCTTTACGGCGGGAGTGAACATTCAGTACTTC. Translation: CASSFTAGVNIQYF.

The V call is TRBV14, the J call TRBJ2-5; D is unclear. The DNA end is a closer match to TRBJ2-7, so the J assignment may be wrong. CDR1 SGHDN and CDR2 FVKESK come from the germline V gene. The CDR3 runs 15 residues. CDR3 bases: TGTGCCAGCAGCCAAGATGGTACGGATGACGACGAGCAGTACTTC. Protein sequence: CASSQDGTDDDEQYF.

This clonotype was seen a handful of times. As DNA, the CDR3 is TGTGCCAGCAGTACCCGGATTATCCCTGCGGGGTCCTACAATGAGCAGTTCTTC. Encoded protein: CASSTRIIPAGSYNEQFF. The chain couples TRBV27 to TRBJ2-1; the D gene is possibly TRBD2 (6 bases). V was cut by 5 bases and J by 1 base, with 21 bases left in between. Germline V CDR1 and CDR2: MNHEY, SMNVEV (reference sequence). The CDR3 contains 18 residues.

V and J are TRBV9 and TRBJ2-7; 9 bases line up with TRBD1. Germline lookup yields CDR1 SGDLS and CDR2 YYNGEE. J was trimmed by 6 bases and V by 3 bases; bases with no gene match: 13. This CDR3 spans 16 amino acids. CDR3 region: CASSADGGTGFLEQYF. CDR3 nucleotides: TGTGCCAGCAGCGCGGATGGAGGGACAGGGTTCCTCGAGCAGTACTTC.

This chain connects TRBV5-1 to TRBJ2-5, with 7 positions matching TRBD2. This CDR3 contains 17 residues. Germline V lookup: CDR1 SGHRS, CDR2 YFSETQ. Losses at the gene ends were 0 bases for V and 2 bases for J; bases not matched to a gene: 10. CDR3 coding DNA: TGCGCCAGCAGCTTGGGCCTTAAAGCGGGGAAGCAAGAGACCCAGTACTTC. Translating gives CASSLGLKAGKQETQYF.

This clonotype has a handful of counts. V and J are TRBV5-1 and TRBJ2-5; TRBD2 agrees at 14 bases. With the DNA end fitting TRBJ2-1 better, the J assignment may be wrong. This CDR3 has 16 residues. Germline V CDR1 and CDR2: SGHRS, YFSETQ. CDR3 nucleotide sequence: TGCGCCAGCAGGTCCGTGACTAGCGGGAGGGTACAGGGGCAGTTCTTC. It translates to CASRSVTSGRVQGQFF.

This chain uses TRBV15 with TRBJ2-1; D tentatively reads TRBD1 or TRBD2 (5 bases each). V was clipped by 1 base and J by 2 bases, with 12 bases between them. Germline V lookup: CDR1 LNHNV, CDR2 YYDKDF (reference sequence). This CDR3 is built from 16 residues. The CDR3 sequence is CATSRVRDPPYNEQFF. The CDR3 coding sequence is TGTGCCACCAGCAGAGTCCGGGACCCTCCCTACAATGAGCAGTTCTTC. Based on the CDR3 plus reference TRBV15 and TRBJ2-1, the full variable domain is DAMVIQNPRYQVTQFGKPVTLSCSQTLNHNVMYWYQQKSSQAPKLLFHYYDKDFNNEADTPDNFQSRRPNTSFCFLDIRSPGLGDTAMYLCATSRVRDPPYNEQFFGPGTRLTVL.

The chain employs TRBV5-6 and TRBJ2-5; weak D call: TRBD2 (6 bases). The length of the CDR3 is 15 residues. Trimming left V 0 bases short and J 5 bases short, with 14 bases between. Germline assignment: CDR1 SGHDT and CDR2 YYEEEE. DNA for the CDR3: TGTGCCAGCAGCTTGGCCAGTGGGAGGTGGGAGACCCAGTACTTC. Protein product: CASSLASGRWETQYF.

V is TRBV5-6 and J is TRBJ1-1, with D possibly TRBD1 on 5 matching bases. Trimming stripped 4 bases from V and 4 bases from J, with 14 bases between. The CDR3 length is 14 residues. From germline, CDR1 is SGHDT and CDR2 YYEEEE. The CDR3 here is CASSGRDGRTEAFF. CDR3 coding DNA: TGTGCCAGCAGCGGCCGGGACGGACGCACTGAAGCTTTCTTT.

Only a few counts were recorded for this clonotype. V gene TRBV5-1 combines with J gene TRBJ2-5; 8 bases are a match to TRBD1. Unmatched junction bases numbered 7, after V lost 4 bases and J lost 5 bases. The CDR3 extends over 14 amino acids. Germline V lookup: CDR1 SGHRS, CDR2 YFSETQ. As DNA, the CDR3 is TGCGCCAGCAGCCAATCTCAGGGGGCGGAGACCCAGTACTTC. Translation gives CASSQSQGAETQYF.

This clonotype has just a few counts. The rearrangement joins TRBV7-7 to TRBJ2-1; D is possibly TRBD2 (6 bases). Germline CDR1 is SSHAT and CDR2 is FNYEAQ (reference sequence). This CDR3 region has 13 residues. The CDR3 DNA sequence: TGTGCTAGCTCCCCCGGGGGTACAAATGAGCAGTTCTTC. Residues: CASSPGGTNEQFF.

This chain connects TRBV20-1 to TRBJ2-7; D is uncertain. The CDR3 sequence is 16 residues long. V was cut by 0 bases and J by 2 bases, with 17 bases left in between. Germline lookup yields CDR1 DFQATT and CDR2 SNEGSKA (reference sequence). The CDR3 DNA sequence: TGCAGTGCTAGAGATTCTAGGTCACTCCTACCCTACGAGCAGTACTTC. As protein: CSARDSRSLLPYEQYF.

The chain combines TRBV7-8 with TRBJ2-3, with D unresolved. Germline CDR1 reads SGHVS; CDR2 reads FQNEAQ. The CDR3 runs to 12 residues. The V and J ends lost 4 bases and 5 bases respectively, with 7 bases between them. The chain's CDR3 is CASSYQRDTQYF. For the CDR3, the DNA is TGTGCCAGCAGCTATCAGAGAGATACGCAGTATTTT.

The gene calls are TRBV7-3 and TRBJ1-1; TRBD1 matches 8 bases. The V segment lost 4 bases and the J segment 4 bases; nucleotides outside the gene matches: 5. The CDR3 spans 14 residues. CDR1 and CDR2 from the germline V gene are SGHTA and FQGTGA. The CDR3 sequence is CASSSTGAATEAFF. Here the CDR3 DNA reads TGTGCCAGCAGCTCGACAGGGGCGGCCACTGAAGCTTTCTTT.

The chain couples TRBV6-2 or TRBV6-3 to TRBJ2-1; D gene ambiguous. The CDR3 is 15 amino acids. Germline CDR1 reads MNHEY; CDR2 reads SVGEGT. Trimming cost V 5 bases and J 0 bases, with 11 bases left between them. The CDR3 coding sequence is TGTGCCAGCAGTCCTGACTCGAGCTCCTACAATGAGCAGTTCTTC. It translates to CASSPDSSSYNEQFF.